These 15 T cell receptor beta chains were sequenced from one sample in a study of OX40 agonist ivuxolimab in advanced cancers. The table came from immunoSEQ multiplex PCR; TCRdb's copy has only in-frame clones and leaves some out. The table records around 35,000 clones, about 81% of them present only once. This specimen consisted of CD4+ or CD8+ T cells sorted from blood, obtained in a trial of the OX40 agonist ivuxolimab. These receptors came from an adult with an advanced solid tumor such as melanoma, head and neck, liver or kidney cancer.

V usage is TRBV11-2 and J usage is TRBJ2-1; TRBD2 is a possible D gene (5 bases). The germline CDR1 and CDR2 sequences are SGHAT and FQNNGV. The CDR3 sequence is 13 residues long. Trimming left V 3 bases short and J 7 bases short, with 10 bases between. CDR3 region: CASSFSGLNEQFF. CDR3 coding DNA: TGTGCCAGCAGCTTCTCCGGACTGAATGAGCAGTTCTTC.

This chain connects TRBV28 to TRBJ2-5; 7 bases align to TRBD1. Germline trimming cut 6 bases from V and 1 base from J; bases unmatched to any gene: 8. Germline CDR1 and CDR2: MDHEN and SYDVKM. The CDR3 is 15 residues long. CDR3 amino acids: CASRGLDRVQETQYF. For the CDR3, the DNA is TGTGCCAGCAGGGGGTTAGACAGGGTCCAAGAGACCCAGTACTTC. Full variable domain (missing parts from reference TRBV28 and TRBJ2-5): DVKVTQSSRYLVKRTGEKVFLECVQDMDHENMFWYRQDPGLGLRLIYFSYDVKMKEKGDIPEGYSVSREKKERFSLILESASTNQTSMYLCASRGLDRVQETQYFGPGTRLLVL.

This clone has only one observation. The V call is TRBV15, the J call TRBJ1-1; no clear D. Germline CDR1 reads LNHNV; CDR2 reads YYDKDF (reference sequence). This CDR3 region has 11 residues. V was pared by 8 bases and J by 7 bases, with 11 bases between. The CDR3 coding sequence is TGTGCCACCCGGAACCACGGTGAAGCTTTCTTT. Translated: CATRNHGEAFF.

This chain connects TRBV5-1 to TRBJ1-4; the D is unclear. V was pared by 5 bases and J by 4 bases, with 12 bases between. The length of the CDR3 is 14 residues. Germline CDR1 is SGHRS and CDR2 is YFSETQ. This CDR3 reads CASRRQGLNEKLFF. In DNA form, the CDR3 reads TGCGCCAGCAGGCGGCAAGGACTTAATGAAAAACTGTTTTTT.

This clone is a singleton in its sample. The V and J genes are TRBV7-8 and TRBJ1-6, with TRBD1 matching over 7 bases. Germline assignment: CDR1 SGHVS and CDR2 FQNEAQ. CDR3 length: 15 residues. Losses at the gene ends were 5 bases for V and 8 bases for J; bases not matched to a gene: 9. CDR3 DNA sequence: TGTGCCAGCAGCCCATACAGGGGTCGAGATTCACCCCTCCACTTT. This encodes CASSPYRGRDSPLHF. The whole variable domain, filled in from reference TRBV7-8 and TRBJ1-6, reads GAGVSQSPRYKVAKRGQDVALRCDPISGHVSLFWYQQALGQGPEFLTYFQNEAQLDKSGLPSDRFFAERPEGSVSTLKIQRTQQEDSAVYLCASSPYRGRDSPLHFGNGTRLTVT.

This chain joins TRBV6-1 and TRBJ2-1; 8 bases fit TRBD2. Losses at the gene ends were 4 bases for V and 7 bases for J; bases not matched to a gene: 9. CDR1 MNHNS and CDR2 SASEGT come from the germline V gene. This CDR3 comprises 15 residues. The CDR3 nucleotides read TGTGCCAGCAGTGCCAGCGGGAGTTGGGGAAATGAGCAGTTCTTC. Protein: CASSASGSWGNEQFF.

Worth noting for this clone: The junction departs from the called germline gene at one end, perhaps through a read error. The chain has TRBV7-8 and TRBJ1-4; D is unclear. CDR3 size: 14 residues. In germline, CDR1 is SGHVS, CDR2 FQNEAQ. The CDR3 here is CASSLVQRREKLSF. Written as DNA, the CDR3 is TGTGCCAGCAGCTTAGTTCAGAGGAGAGAAAAACTGTCTTTT.

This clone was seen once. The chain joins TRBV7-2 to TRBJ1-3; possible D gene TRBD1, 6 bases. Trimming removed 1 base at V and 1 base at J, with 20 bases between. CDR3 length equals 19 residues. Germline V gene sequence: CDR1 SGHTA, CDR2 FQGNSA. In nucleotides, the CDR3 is TGTGCCAGCAGCTTAGAAGGGCAGGGGAACATACGGTCTGGAAACACCATATATTTT. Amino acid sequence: CASSLEGQGNIRSGNTIYF.

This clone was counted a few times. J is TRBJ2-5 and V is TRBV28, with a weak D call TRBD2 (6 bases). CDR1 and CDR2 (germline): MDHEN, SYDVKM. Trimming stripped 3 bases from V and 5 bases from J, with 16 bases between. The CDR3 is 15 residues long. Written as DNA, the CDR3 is TGTGCCAGCAGTTTGGAGGGCCTTGGGGGGGAGACCCAGTACTTC. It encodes CASSLEGLGGETQYF. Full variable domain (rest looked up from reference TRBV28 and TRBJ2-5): DVKVTQSSRYLVKRTGEKVFLECVQDMDHENMFWYRQDPGLGLRLIYFSYDVKMKEKGDIPEGYSVSREKKERFSLILESASTNQTSMYLCASSLEGLGGETQYFGPGTRLLVL.

The CDR3 nucleotides read TGCGCCAGCAGCTTGGCCCCAGAAATCTATGGCTACACCTTC. As protein: CASSLAPEIYGYTF. The chain is built from TRBV5-1 and TRBJ1-2; no definite D call. Trimming stripped 0 bases from V and 4 bases from J, with 10 bases between. Germline V gene data show CDR1 as SGHRS and CDR2 as YFSETQ. The CDR3 length is 14 residues.

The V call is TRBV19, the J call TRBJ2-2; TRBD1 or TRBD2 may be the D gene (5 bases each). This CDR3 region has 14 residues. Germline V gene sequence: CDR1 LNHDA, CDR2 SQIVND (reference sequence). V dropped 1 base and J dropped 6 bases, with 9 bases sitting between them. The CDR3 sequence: CASSIVRGAGELFF. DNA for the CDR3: TGTGCCAGTAGTATAGTGAGGGGTGCCGGGGAGCTGTTTTTT.

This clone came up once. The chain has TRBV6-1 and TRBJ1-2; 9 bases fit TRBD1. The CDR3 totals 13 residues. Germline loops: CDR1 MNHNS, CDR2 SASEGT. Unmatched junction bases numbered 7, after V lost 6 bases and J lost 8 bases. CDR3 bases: TGTGCCAGCAGAGAACAGGGGGCGCCGGGCTACACCTTC. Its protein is CASREQGAPGYTF.

The CDR3 reads CASSSRTENYGYTF. CDR3 nucleotide sequence: TGTGCCAGCAGCTCTCGGACAGAAAACTATGGCTACACCTTC. This chain links TRBV7-2 with TRBJ1-2, with D possibly matching TRBD1 (6 bases). The CDR3 length is 14 residues. The V gene's germline CDR1 is SGHTA and CDR2 FQGNSA. The germline V and J ends were trimmed by 4 bases and 2 bases, with 11 bases remaining between them.

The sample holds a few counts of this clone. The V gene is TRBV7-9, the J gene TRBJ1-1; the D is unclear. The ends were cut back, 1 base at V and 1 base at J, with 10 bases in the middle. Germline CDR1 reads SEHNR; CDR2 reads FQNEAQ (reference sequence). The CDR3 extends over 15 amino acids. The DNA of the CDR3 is TGTGCCAGCAGCTTAGGGATAGCGCGGAACACTGAAGCTTTCTTT. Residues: CASSLGIARNTEAFF. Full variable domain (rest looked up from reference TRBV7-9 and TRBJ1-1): DTGVSQNPRHKITKRGQNVTFRCDPISEHNRLYWYRQTLGQGPEFLTYFQNEAQLEKSRLLSDRFSAERPKGSFSTLEIQRTEQGDSAMYLCASSLGIARNTEAFFGQGTRLTVV.

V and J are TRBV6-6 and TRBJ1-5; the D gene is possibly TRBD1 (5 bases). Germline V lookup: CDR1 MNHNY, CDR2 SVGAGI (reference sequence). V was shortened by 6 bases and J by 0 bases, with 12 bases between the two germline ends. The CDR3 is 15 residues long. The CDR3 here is CASRRDRYSNQPQHF. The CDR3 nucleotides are TGTGCCAGCAGGCGGGACCGCTATAGCAATCAGCCCCAGCATTTT.